The 27 T cell receptor beta chains below all came from one sample that was sequenced in a study of blood T cell repertoires in COVID-19. Clones were read by immunoSEQ multiplex PCR, and TCRdb kept only the in-frame ones, dropping some. The sample carries 40,000 or so clones, around 84% recorded once. Sequenced input: peripheral blood. These receptors all come from a human donor in a cohort sampled during active COVID-19.

A few counts support this clone. The gene calls are TRBV2 and TRBJ1-5, with 8 bases identical to TRBD1. The CDR3 length is 15 residues. The V gene's germline CDR1 is SNHLY and CDR2 FYNNEI. After removal of 5 bases from V and 7 bases from J, the junction contained 10 bases not matched to a gene. This CDR3 reads CASSPLRTGRQPQHF. CDR3 coding DNA: TGTGCCAGCAGTCCTTTGCGGACAGGGCGACAGCCCCAGCATTTT. Based on the CDR3 plus reference TRBV2 and TRBJ1-5, the full variable domain is EPEVTQTPSHQVTQMGQEVILRCVPISNHLYFYWYRQILGQKVEFLVSFYNNEISEKSEIFDDQFSVERPDGSNFTLKIRSTKLEDSAMYFCASSPLRTGRQPQHFGDGTRLSIL.

The chain recombines TRBV5-1 with TRBJ2-2; TRBD2 might be the D (6 bases). The germline CDR1 and CDR2 sequences are SGHRS and YFSETQ. Trimming removed 0 bases at V and 4 bases at J, with 10 bases between. CDR3 length: 15 amino acids. The CDR3 DNA follows: TGCGCCAGCAGCTTGGTCGGGGGAAGCACCGGGGAGCTGTTTTTT. Residues: CASSLVGGSTGELFF.

The rearrangement uses TRBV2 and TRBJ1-6; D gene uncertain. CDR3 length: 14 residues. V lost 3 bases and J lost 6, with 9 bases in between. CDR1 SNHLY and CDR2 FYNNEI come from the germline V gene. Here the CDR3 reads CASSESRVNSPLHF. The CDR3 coding sequence is TGTGCCAGCAGTGAGTCCCGTGTTAATTCACCCCTCCACTTT.

The V and J genes are TRBV18 and TRBJ2-2; D may be TRBD2 (6 bases). This CDR3 contains 13 residues. Germline V lookup: CDR1 KGHSH, CDR2 LQKENI. The V gene lost 1 base and the J gene lost 6 bases, with 6 bases spanning the gap. CDR3 nucleotide sequence: TGTGCCAGCTCACCACAGCGGGCCGGGGAGCTGTTTTTT. Translated, it gives CASSPQRAGELFF.

The chain links TRBV5-1 to TRBJ1-1; D might be TRBD1 (5 bases). In germline, CDR1 is SGHRS, CDR2 YFSETQ. This CDR3 is 14 amino acids long. Trimming cost V 4 bases and J 7 bases, with 17 bases left between them. In DNA, the CDR3 is TGCGCCAGCAGCGGTAGCACAGGCGGAGATGAAGCTTTCTTT. This translates into CASSGSTGGDEAFF.

The rearrangement joins TRBV4-1 to TRBJ1-5, with 10 bases matching TRBD1. Germline V lookup: CDR1 MGHRA, CDR2 YSYEKL. The ends lost 1 base at V and 5 bases at J; junction bases unmatched: 5. This CDR3 contains 16 residues. For the CDR3, the DNA is TGCGCCAGCAGCCAAGGACAAGGACAGGGGGATCAGCCCCAGCATTTT. It encodes CASSQGQGQGDQPQHF.

The chain carries TRBV6-5 and TRBJ1-6; D might be TRBD1 (5 bases). Trimming took 8 bases from V and 0 from J, leaving 11 bases between them. The germline V gene has CDR1 MNHEY and CDR2 SVGAGI. The CDR3 loop spans 15 amino acids. DNA for the CDR3: TGTGCCAGCGGGGCAGCGAGCTCCTATAATTCACCCCTCCACTTT. This translates into CASGAASSYNSPLHF.

The CDR3 nucleotides read TGCGCCAGCAGCTTGTTCGGCAGGGGGCAAGAGACCCAGTACTTC. Residues: CASSLFGRGQETQYF. The chain has TRBV5-1 and TRBJ2-5; TRBD1 matches 7 bases. Germline CDR1 reads SGHRS; CDR2 reads YFSETQ. CDR3 length: 15 residues. With V trimmed by 1 base and J by 2 bases, 5 bases remained unmatched. The variable domain in full, with the rest retrieved from reference TRBV5-1 and TRBJ2-5, is KAGVTQTPRYLIKTRGQQVTLSCSPISGHRSVSWYQQTPGQGLQFLFEYFSETQRNKGNFPGRFSGRQFSNSRSEMNVSTLELGDSALYLCASSLFGRGQETQYFGPGTRLLVL.

This rearrangement joins TRBV14 to TRBJ2-1; 8 bases line up with TRBD2. V gave up 1 base and J gave up 8 bases; unmatched junction bases: 7. The CDR3 runs to 15 residues. Germline-derived CDR1 and CDR2 are SGHDN and FVKESK. CDR3 nucleotide sequence: TGTGCCAGCAGCCAAGTTGCGGGGGGATCTGATGAGCAGTTCTTC. It specifies CASSQVAGGSDEQFF.

The chain combines TRBV2 with TRBJ2-7; TRBD1 agrees at 7 bases. Germline values: CDR1 SNHLY, CDR2 FYNNEI. The V segment lost 6 bases and the J segment 0 bases; nucleotides outside the gene matches: 8. The length of the CDR3 is 15 residues. CDR3 loop: CASSRSTGHSYEQYF. CDR3 sequence (DNA): TGTGCCAGCAGCCGTTCGACAGGGCACTCCTACGAGCAGTACTTC.

V usage is TRBV9 and J usage is TRBJ2-2, with D possibly TRBD1 on 6 matching bases. Germline CDR1 reads SGDLS; CDR2 reads YYNGEE. This CDR3 is 14 amino acids long. V was shortened by 0 bases and J by 4 bases, with 7 bases between the two germline ends. The CDR3 reads CASSVGGPTGELFF. CDR3 in DNA: TGTGCCAGCAGCGTAGGGGGGCCCACCGGGGAGCTGTTTTTT.

The rearrangement joins TRBV7-3 to TRBJ2-1; 15 bases agree with TRBD2. Germline-derived CDR1 and CDR2 are SGHTA and FQGTGA. There are 14 residues in the CDR3. After removal of 5 bases from V and 15 bases from J, the junction contained 8 bases not matched to a gene. CDR3 coding DNA: TGTGCCAGCAGCGAGGGGACTAGCGGGGGGCCACGGTTCTTC. Encoded protein: CASSEGTSGGPRFF.

The chain combines TRBV5-8 with TRBJ2-1, with D possibly matching TRBD1 (7 bases). Germline assignment: CDR1 SGHTS and CDR2 YDEGEE. This CDR3 region has 17 residues. V was trimmed by 7 bases and J by 0 bases, leaving 20 bases between them. The CDR3 loop reads CASLSSGDSRSYNEQFF. DNA for the CDR3: TGTGCCAGCCTAAGTTCGGGGGACAGCCGCTCCTACAATGAGCAGTTCTTC.

Written as DNA, the CDR3 is TGTGCCAGCAGCTCTGGGGCAGAGGGGGTGGAGACCCAGTACTTC. Encoded protein: CASSSGAEGVETQYF. The chain couples TRBV5-4 to TRBJ2-5; maybe TRBD1 (6 bases). V was trimmed by 3 bases and J by 5 bases, leaving 17 bases between them. Germline V gene lookup returns CDR1 SGHNT and CDR2 YYREEE (reference sequence). The CDR3 runs to 15 residues.

J is TRBJ1-2 and V is TRBV20-1; D possibly corresponds to TRBD1 (5 bases). V lost 6 bases and J lost 6, with 8 bases in between. CDR3 length equals 10 residues. Germline V CDR1 and CDR2: DFQATT, SNEGSKA (reference sequence). Written as DNA, the CDR3 is TGCAGTGCAGGGGCTGATGGCTACACCTTC. Translating it yields CSAGADGYTF.

This chain connects TRBV7-2 to TRBJ1-1, with unresolved D. The CDR3 has 15 residues. Trimming pared 0 bases from V and 1 base from J, leaving 9 bases between. The germline V gene encodes CDR1 SGHTA and CDR2 FQGNSA. The CDR3 loop is CASSLAPLKNTEAFF. DNA for the CDR3: TGTGCCAGCAGCTTAGCCCCACTGAAGAACACTGAAGCTTTCTTT. Based on the CDR3 plus reference TRBV7-2 and TRBJ1-1, the full variable domain is GAGVSQSPSNKVTEKGKDVELRCDPISGHTALYWYRQSLGQGLEFLIYFQGNSAPDKSGLPSDRFSAERTGGSVSTLTIQRTQQEDSAVYLCASSLAPLKNTEAFFGQGTRLTVV.

V and J are TRBV13 and TRBJ2-1; D perhaps matches TRBD1 (6 bases). The CDR3 has 14 residues. Germline-derived CDR1 and CDR2 are PRHDT and FYEKMQ (reference sequence). Deletions cut 0 bases from V and 7 bases from J, with 10 bases between. CDR3: CASSLGLQGNEQFF. CDR3 in DNA: TGTGCCAGCAGCTTAGGCCTGCAGGGGAATGAGCAGTTCTTC. Drawing the rest from reference TRBV13 and TRBJ2-1, the complete variable domain is AAGVIQSPRHLIKEKRETATLKCYPIPRHDTVYWYQQGPGQDPQFLISFYEKMQSDKGSIPDRFSAQQFSDYHSELNMSSLELGDSALYFCASSLGLQGNEQFFGPGTRLTVL.

Here the CDR3 reads CASSPEAGTSEQYF. The CDR3, as DNA: TGTGCCAGCTCACCGGAAGCTGGGACTTCCGAGCAGTACTTC. This rearrangement joins TRBV18 to TRBJ2-7; D possibly corresponds to TRBD2 (6 bases). Deletions cut 3 bases from V and 6 bases from J, with 15 bases between. Germline V lookup: CDR1 KGHSH, CDR2 LQKENI. This CDR3 contains 14 residues. Based on the CDR3 plus reference TRBV18 and TRBJ2-7, the full variable domain is NAGVMQNPRHLVRRRGQEARLRCSPMKGHSHVYWYRQLPEEGLKFMVYLQKENIIDESGMPKERFSAEFPKEGPSILRIQQVVRGDSAAYFCASSPEAGTSEQYFGPGTRLTVT.

The chain has TRBV11-2 and TRBJ2-3; no firm D call. Per the germline V gene, CDR1 is SGHAT and CDR2 is FQNNGV. The CDR3 loop spans 14 amino acids. V was trimmed by 1 base and J by 1 base, leaving 6 bases between them. The CDR3 spells CASSLGSRTDTQYF. The CDR3 DNA is TGTGCCAGCAGCTTAGGTTCTCGCACAGATACGCAGTATTTT. Full variable domain (rest looked up from reference TRBV11-2 and TRBJ2-3): EAGVAQSPRYKIIEKRQSVAFWCNPISGHATLYWYQQILGQGPKLLIQFQNNGVVDDSQLPKDRFSAERLKGVDSTLKIQPAKLEDSAVYLCASSLGSRTDTQYFGPGTRLTVL.

V and J are TRBV11-2 and TRBJ2-7; a possible D gene is TRBD2 (6 bases). Germline V CDR1 and CDR2: SGHAT, FQNNGV. The CDR3 spans 14 residues. Deletions cut 4 bases from V and 4 bases from J, with 14 bases between. The CDR3 protein is CASSSTGRTYEQYF. The CDR3 DNA follows: TGTGCCAGCAGCTCCACCGGGAGAACTTACGAGCAGTACTTC.

The chain is built from TRBV4-1 and TRBJ2-7, with D possibly matching TRBD1 (6 bases). The germline V and J ends were trimmed by 0 bases and 2 bases, with 11 bases remaining between them. CDR1 and CDR2 (germline): MGHRA, YSYEKL. The length of the CDR3 is 15 residues. CDR3 DNA sequence: TGCGCCAGCAGCCAAGATTACCAGGGGACCTACGAGCAGTACTTC. This translates into CASSQDYQGTYEQYF.

The chain couples TRBV2 to TRBJ2-3, with D tentatively TRBD1 (6 bases). CDR3 length: 13 residues. CDR1 and CDR2 from the germline V gene are SNHLY and FYNNEI. V gave up 3 bases and J gave up 6 bases, with 10 bases separating them. For the CDR3, the DNA is TGTGCCAGCAGTGACAGGGGTGGCGATACGCAGTATTTT. It is translated as CASSDRGGDTQYF.

This chain joins TRBV18 and TRBJ1-1, with 8 bases aligning to TRBD1. V shed 2 bases, J shed 3 bases, and the junction held 5 bases outside the gene matches. CDR3 length: 15 residues. The germline CDR1 and CDR2 sequences are KGHSH and LQKENI. The CDR3 DNA sequence: TGTGCCAGCTCACCATCGTACAGGGGGGACACTGAAGCTTTCTTT. Protein: CASSPSYRGDTEAFF.

With regard to this clone: One end of the junction is discordant with germline, which a read error may explain. The chain links TRBV3-1 (or the pseudogene TRBV3-2) to TRBJ1-4; D not certain. The CDR3 runs to 13 residues. Germline-derived CDR1 and CDR2 are LGHDT and YNNKEL (reference sequence). This chain's CDR3 is CASSQGVGEKLFF. The CDR3 DNA is TGTGCCAGCAGTCAAGGTGTGGGCGAAAAACTGTTTTTT.

This chain connects TRBV7-9 to TRBJ2-3; 7 bases are shared with TRBD2. Germline CDR1 SEHNR, CDR2 FQNEAQ (reference sequence). The length of the CDR3 is 14 residues. After removal of 1 base from V and 7 bases from J, the junction contained 5 bases not matched to a gene. The CDR3 loop reads CASSLEAGSHTQYF. The CDR3 nucleotides are TGTGCCAGCAGCTTAGAAGCGGGGAGCCATACGCAGTATTTT.

This chain links TRBV7-2 with TRBJ1-5; D possibly corresponds to TRBD1 (6 bases). CDR3 length: 13 amino acids. V lost 4 bases, J lost 7 bases, and 11 bases lay in between. Germline lookup yields CDR1 SGHTA and CDR2 FQGNSA. CDR3 sequence (DNA): TGTGCCAGCAGCTGGCAGGGGCGGCAGCCCCAGCATTTT. The encoded protein is CASSWQGRQPQHF.

This chain connects TRBV5-6 to TRBJ2-1, with TRBD2 matching over 11 bases. Germline loops: CDR1 SGHDT, CDR2 YYEEEE. The ends lost 3 bases at V and 14 bases at J; junction bases unmatched: 10. This CDR3 spans 14 amino acids. This chain's CDR3 is CASSSASGGFVEFF. For the CDR3, the DNA is TGTGCCAGCAGCTCCGCTAGCGGGGGGTTTGTGGAGTTCTTC.